This T cell receptor (beta chain) appears in the sequencing data of a study of blood T cell repertoires in COVID-19. Study-wide context: The United States, Italy and Spain were the sources of the acute and convalescent COVID-19 samples. T cells, B-cell-depleted T cells, or PBMCs supplied cDNA or gDNA.

Source study methods: Cell counts per sample came from amplifying reference gene primers. Profiling relied on immunoSEQ multiplex PCR, and the TCRdb table lists in-frame clones only, not all of them. V, J and clone size reflect that table, while D and trimming were determined from the DNA. This table has 97,000 or so clones, almost 85% appearing once. Germline CDR1 is SGHNT and CDR2 is YYREEE (reference sequence). Between the trimmed V and J ends, which lost 0 bases and 10 bases, there was a span of 17 bases. The CDR3 consists of 16 residues. This chain connects TRBV5-4 to TRBJ1-6; D might be TRBD1 (6 bases). The sample taken for sequencing was peripheral blood. The TCR comes from an older man with acute or convalescent COVID-19. The CDR3 loop reads CASSLVGVRGGSPLHF. In DNA form, the CDR3 reads TGTGCCAGCAGCTTGGTAGGCGTCAGGGGTGGCTCACCCCTCCACTTT.